This T cell receptor beta chain was captured by sequencing in a study of T cells in Graves' hyperthyroidism and ophthalmopathy. The study enrolled patients aged 18 to 65 with newly diagnosed hyperthyroidism of under 2 months' duration. It was RNA transcripts that yielded the amplified TCR beta CDR3 regions. An initial round of RT-PCR targeting the TCR CDR3 relied on the HTBI primer set. A single record per CDR3 protein comes from TCRdb applying MiXCR to the multiplex PCR reads. The repertoire holds around 99,000 distinct CDR3 sequences, with approximately 15% as singletons. The CDR3 extends over 13 amino acids. V lost 0 bases, J lost 8 bases, and 9 bases lay in between. Germline V gene sequence: CDR1 SGHDT, CDR2 YYEEEE.

Sample: blood. J is TRBJ2-4 and V is TRBV5-6; D possibly uses TRBD1 or TRBD2 (6 bases each). The TCR originated in a woman between 50 and 59 years old with Graves' hyperthyroidism. CDR3 bases: TGTGCCAGCAGCTTGGACAGGGAGGACATTCAGTACTTC. Residues: CASSLDREDIQYF.